These 5 T cell receptor beta chains were all obtained from the same sample, sequenced in a study of metastatic and nonmetastatic thyroid tumors (TCRdb year 2020). Library preparation used PCR. Sequencer: Illumina HiSeq 4000. TCRdb redid the processing of the public reads, applying fastp at Q25 and MiXCR, and retained in-frame beta chains. The sample contains about 21,000 clones, roughly 30% of them found a single time. The top ten constitute approximately 15% of the sample. No treatment had been received by any patient before thyroid surgery. The sequenced sample was tumor tissue. Receptor source: a male donor with papillary thyroid cancer or a benign thyroid nodule (not recorded which). Some clones in this sample may be carry-over from other donors' samples.

This clone was detected a few times. In DNA, the CDR3 is TGTGCCAGCAGTTTAAGTGATTATTACGAGCAGTACTTC. This gives the protein CASSLSDYYEQYF. The V gene is TRBV27, the J gene TRBJ2-7; D gene ambiguous. Germline CDR1 is MNHEY and CDR2 is SMNVEV (reference sequence). The CDR3 has 13 residues. Trimming removed 2 bases at V and 4 bases at J, with 9 bases between.

This rearrangement joins TRBV6-1 to TRBJ2-6; D not resolved. CDR3 length: 14 residues. Trimming cost V 10 bases and J 0 bases, with 10 bases left between them. Germline CDR1 and CDR2: MNHNS and SASEGT. DNA of the CDR3: TGTGCCACCGAGCAAGGCTCTGGGGCCAACGTCCTGACTTTC. Translated, it gives CATEQGSGANVLTF.

This clone is labeled medium-sized. The rearrangement links TRBV28 to TRBJ1-1; 8 nucleotides agree with TRBD1. The CDR3 totals 13 residues. The trim removed 6 bases at V and 6 bases at J, leaving 6 bases unmatched. From germline, CDR1 is MDHEN and CDR2 SYDVKM. This chain's CDR3 is CASSQTGVAEAFF. Written as DNA, the CDR3 is TGTGCCAGCAGCCAGACAGGGGTCGCTGAAGCTTTCTTT. The complete variable domain, with remaining parts taken from reference TRBV28 and TRBJ1-1, reads DVKVTQSSRYLVKRTGEKVFLECVQDMDHENMFWYRQDPGLGLRLIYFSYDVKMKEKGDIPEGYSVSREKKERFSLILESASTNQTSMYLCASSQTGVAEAFFGQGTRLTVV.

The chain has TRBV6-1 and TRBJ2-3; no definite D call. The CDR3 has 14 residues. Germline CDR1 reads MNHNS; CDR2 reads SASEGT. Between the trimmed V and J ends, which lost 7 bases and 3 bases, there was a span of 14 bases. The CDR3 loop is CASTGQTETDTQYF. DNA of the CDR3: TGTGCCAGCACCGGGCAGACCGAGACAGATACGCAGTATTTT.

Concerning this clone: Germline and junction disagree at one end, which may indicate a read error. The V call is TRBV20-1, the J call TRBJ2-7, with D tentatively TRBD1 or TRBD2 (6 bases each). Germline-derived CDR1 and CDR2 are DFQATT and SNEGSKA (reference sequence). This CDR3 has 15 amino acids. CDR3 sequence (DNA): TGCAGTGCTAGGGGGGCTAGCGTGCAAACCTACGAGCATCACTTC. Protein sequence: CSARGASVQTYEHHF.